The rows below give T cell receptor beta chains drawn from one sample of a study of blood T cell repertoires in COVID-19. Clones were sequenced by immunoSEQ multiplex PCR, and TCRdb holds only the in-frame ones, with some missing. This sample has more than 350,000 clones, with over 75% found just once. Sequencing used PBMCs or T cells enriched from blood (not recorded which). The origin of the receptors is a woman under 30 who had been exposed to COVID-19. CDR3s include the opening cysteine and the closing phenylalanine or tryptophan. The order of the fields is clone size, V gene, D gene, J gene, CDR3 DNA, CDR3 protein. D genes are given only for firm matches. For some rows the clone size is stated as once, few or many, or as a class when expanded; others skip it.

>.|TRBV27|TRBD1|TRBJ2-7
TGTGCCAGCAGGCGACAGGGGGGACAGGGCTCCTACGAGCAGTACTTC
CASRRQGGQGSYEQYF
>.|TRBV7-3|.|TRBJ1-2
TGTGCCAGCAGCTTATATGGGGAGGGCTACACCTTC
CASSLYGEGYTF
>.|TRBV6-5|.|TRBJ2-7
TGTGCCAGCAGTTCACAGACCTACGAGCAGTACTTC
CASSSQTYEQYF
>.|TRBV28|TRBD1|TRBJ1-2
TGTGCCAGCCGACAGGGATTTGGCTACACCTTC
CASRQGFGYTF
>.|TRBV28|TRBD1|TRBJ2-7
TGTGCCAGCAGTTTAAGTAAATGGGGACAGCGCTCCTACGAGCAGTACTTC
CASSLSKWGQRSYEQYF
>.|TRBV6-5|TRBD1|TRBJ2-7
TGTGCCAGCAGAGTGACAGGGCGGGACGAGCAGTACTTC
CASRVTGRDEQYF
>once|TRBV5-8|.|TRBJ1-5
TGTGCCAGCACATCCACGGGGGGTCAGCCCCAGCATTTT
CASTSTGGQPQHF
>.|TRBV28|TRBD2|TRBJ2-1
TGTGCCAGCAGCAACCGCGGGGGGGCCTACAATGAGCAGTTCTTC
CASSNRGGAYNEQFF
>.|TRBV6-5|.|TRBJ1-1
TGTGCCAGCAGTAGACTCGGGGGTCTGGACACTGAAGCTTTCTTT
CASSRLGGLDTEAFF
>.|TRBV2|TRBD1|TRBJ1-4
TGTGCCAGCAGAGGAGGGACAGCTAATGAAAAACTGTTTTTT
CASRGGTANEKLFF
>.|TRBV4-3|.|TRBJ2-7
TGCGCCAGCAGCCGGTCACTAGAGACCCTCTCCTACGAGCAGTACTTC
CASSRSLETLSYEQYF
>.|TRBV3-1/TRBV3-2|.|TRBJ2-1
TGTGCCAGCAGCCAAGATCTCCAGACAGGAACCTACAATGAGCAGTTCTTC
CASSQDLQTGTYNEQFF
>.|TRBV19|TRBD2|TRBJ2-3
TGTGCCAGTACCATTCGCTCGACTAGCGGGTTCACAGATACGCAGTATTTT
CASTIRSTSGFTDTQYF
>.|TRBV14|.|TRBJ2-7
TGTGCCAGCAGCCAAGTAGAGGCCAGGGCCTACGAGCAGTACTTC
CASSQVEARAYEQYF
>.|TRBV4-3|TRBD2|TRBJ2-7
TGCGCCAGCAGCCAAGGGCTCGGGGGGGTCTACGAGCAGTACTTC
CASSQGLGGVYEQYF
>.|TRBV4-1|.|TRBJ1-5
TGCGCCAGCAGCCAAGAAATGGGGAGCTATCAGCCCCAGCATTTT
CASSQEMGSYQPQHF
>few|TRBV13|TRBD2|TRBJ2-3
TGTGCCAGCAGCCACCGGACTAGGAGATTGGCAGATACGCAGTATTTT
CASSHRTRRLADTQYF
>.|TRBV7-2|.|TRBJ1-2
TGTGCCAGCAGCTTAGGAGGAGGCAGCCCCAACTATGGCTACACCTTC
CASSLGGGSPNYGYTF
>once|TRBV20-1|TRBD1|TRBJ1-1
TGCAGTGCTAGTCCCGGGACAGGGGGTGGCACTGAAGCTTTCTTT
CSASPGTGGGTEAFF
>.|TRBV5-4|TRBD1|TRBJ2-3
TGTGCCAGCAGTTTTTTGACAGGGGGTTTCACAGATACGCAGTATTTT
CASSFLTGGFTDTQYF
>.|TRBV2|TRBD1|TRBJ2-1
TGTGCCAGCAGTGAAGGGGGTTTAGGAGACAGGGGGAGTTTATGGCAGTTCTTC
CASSEGGLGDRGSLWQFF
>.|TRBV4-2|.|TRBJ1-2
TGTGCCAGCAGCCCAGGCGGAGGAAACTATGGCTACACCTTC
CASSPGGGNYGYTF
>.|TRBV2|TRBD2|TRBJ2-5
TGTGCCAGCAGTGGAGGGACTAGCGGGGATCAAGAGACCCAGTACTTC
CASSGGTSGDQETQYF
>.|TRBV9|.|TRBJ1-1
TGTGCCAGCACTAAGACAGGCCTTGGGGTCACTGAAGCTTTCTTT
CASTKTGLGVTEAFF
>.|TRBV24-1|TRBD1|TRBJ1-2
TGTGCCACCAGTGCTCAGACAGGGCGCATCATGGCTCCGGATGGCTACACCTTC
CATSAQTGRIMAPDGYTF
>.|TRBV10-1|TRBD2|TRBJ2-1
TGCGCCAGCAGTGCCGAAGTCGGGACTAGCGGGAGTAACGGTGAGCAGTTCTTC
CASSAEVGTSGSNGEQFF
>.|TRBV28|.|TRBJ1-1
TGTGCCAGCAGTTCCCTAGGGGAAAACACTGAAGCTTTCTTT
CASSSLGENTEAFF
>.|TRBV7-2|TRBD1|TRBJ1-4
TGTGCCAGCAGCTTAGAATCGACAGGGGACCCTCGGGGACTGTTTTTT
CASSLESTGDPRGLFF
>.|TRBV5-6|TRBD2|TRBJ2-7
TGTGCCAGCAGCTTGGGACTAGCGTCCTACGAGCAGTACTTC
CASSLGLASYEQYF
>.|TRBV28|TRBD2|TRBJ2-5
TGTGCCAGCAGTTTAGGACTAGCGGGGGTAAGAGGCGGGACCCAGTACTTC
CASSLGLAGVRGGTQYF
>.|TRBV5-4|TRBD1|TRBJ1-6
TGTGCCAGCAGCACAGGGGGTAATTCACCCCTCCACTTT
CASSTGGNSPLHF
>.|TRBV4-1|.|TRBJ2-2
TGCGCCAGCAGCCAAGGGGCAGGGGTACCCGGGGAGCTGTTTTTT
CASSQGAGVPGELFF
>.|TRBV6-6|.|TRBJ2-7
TGTGCCAGCAGTTCTCCCCCCAGGAACGAGCAGTACTTC
CASSSPPRNEQYF
>once|TRBV28|TRBD1|TRBJ1-2
TGTGCCAGCACCGCAGGGACAGGGCCCCTTTCTAACTATGGCTACACCTTC
CASTAGTGPLSNYGYTF
>once|TRBV13|TRBD2|TRBJ2-6
TGTGCCAGCAGCTCTACCGGGGACTACTCTGGGGCCAACGTCCTGACTTTC
CASSSTGDYSGANVLTF
>.|TRBV5-1|TRBD1|TRBJ2-2
TGCGCCAGCAGCCCCTCGGGGACAGGGGGCGCTCGGACCGGGGAGCTGTTTTTT
CASSPSGTGGARTGELFF
>.|TRBV18|TRBD2|TRBJ2-7
TGTGCCAGCTCACCCGCCGGGAGCGGGGGCTACGAGCAGTACTTC
CASSPAGSGGYEQYF
>.|TRBV18|.|TRBJ1-2
TGTGCCAGCTCAGCGACTGGTGCCGGGGGTTCAGCCTATGGCTACACCTTC
CASSATGAGGSAYGYTF
>.|TRBV7-2|.|TRBJ2-2
TGTGCCAGCAGCTTAGACTCCCGGACAGTTATTTCCGGGGAGCTGTTTTTT
CASSLDSRTVISGELFF
>once|TRBV6-2/TRBV6-3|.|TRBJ1-2
TGTGCCAGCAGCTCCACACCTAACTATGGCTACACCTTC
CASSSTPNYGYTF
>.|TRBV2|.|TRBJ1-5
TGTGCCAGCAGTGAAGCAACAGGAAACAATCAGCCCCAGCATTTT
CASSEATGNNQPQHF
>.|TRBV30|.|TRBJ1-3
TGTGCCTACGACAGTTTCTCTGGAAACACCATATATTTT
CAYDSFSGNTIYF
>.|TRBV29-1|TRBD2|TRBJ2-7
TGCAGCGTTGCGCGACTAGCGGGAGGGGGAGCCGAGCAGTACTTC
CSVARLAGGGAEQYF
>.|TRBV28|TRBD1|TRBJ2-2
TGTGCCAGCACCCTCCCAGGGGGCGCAATCCGCGGGGAGCTGTTTTTT
CASTLPGGAIRGELFF
>.|TRBV13|TRBD2|TRBJ2-7
TGTGCCAGCAGCTCCGCTCAAGGGACTAGCGGTTACGAGCAGTACTTC
CASSSAQGTSGYEQYF